This T cell receptor beta chain was retrieved from a study of OX40 agonist ivuxolimab in advanced cancers. In the study overall: Given to patients was ivuxolimab, an agonistic anti-OX40 (CD134) antibody. Patients were infused with ivuxolimab every 2 weeks at 0.01 to 10 mg/kg.

This clone was seen once. Its antigen is unidentified. V lost 3 bases and J 0 bases, leaving 16 bases between the germline ends. From germline, CDR1 is SGHAT and CDR2 FQNNGV. CDR3 length: 17 residues. Clones were sequenced by immunoSEQ multiplex PCR, and TCRdb holds only the in-frame ones, with some missing. The sample yields around 100,000 clones, roughly 90% seen once. Study-level results: Dosing at 0.1 to 3.0 mg/kg was accompanied by clonal expansion of CD4+ and CD8+ blood T cells by week 6.

This material consisted of CD4+ or CD8+ T cells sorted from blood, taken in a trial of the OX40 agonist ivuxolimab. The clonotype comes from an adult with an advanced solid tumor such as melanoma, head and neck, liver or kidney cancer. This chain uses TRBV11-2 with TRBJ2-3, with D maybe TRBD2 (6 bases). In DNA form, the CDR3 reads TGTGCCAGCAGCTTGGGACTTTCTTACATAAGCACAGATACGCAGTATTTT. Its translation: CASSLGLSYISTDTQYF.